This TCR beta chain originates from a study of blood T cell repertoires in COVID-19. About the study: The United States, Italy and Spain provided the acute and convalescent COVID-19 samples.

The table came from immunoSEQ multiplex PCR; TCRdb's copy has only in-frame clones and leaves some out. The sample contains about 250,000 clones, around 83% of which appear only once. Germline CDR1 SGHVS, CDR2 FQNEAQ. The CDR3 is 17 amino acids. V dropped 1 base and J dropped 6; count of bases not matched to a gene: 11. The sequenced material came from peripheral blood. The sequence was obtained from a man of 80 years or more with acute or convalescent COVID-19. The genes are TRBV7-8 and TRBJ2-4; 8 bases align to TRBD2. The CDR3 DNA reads TGTGCCAGCAGCTTAGGCGGGAGGTGGCGGGAGAGAAACATTCAGTACTTC. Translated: CASSLGGRWRERNIQYF. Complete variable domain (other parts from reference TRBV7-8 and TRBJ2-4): GAGVSQSPRYKVAKRGQDVALRCDPISGHVSLFWYQQALGQGPEFLTYFQNEAQLDKSGLPSDRFFAERPEGSVSTLKIQRTQQEDSAVYLCASSLGGRWRERNIQYFGAGTRLSVL.